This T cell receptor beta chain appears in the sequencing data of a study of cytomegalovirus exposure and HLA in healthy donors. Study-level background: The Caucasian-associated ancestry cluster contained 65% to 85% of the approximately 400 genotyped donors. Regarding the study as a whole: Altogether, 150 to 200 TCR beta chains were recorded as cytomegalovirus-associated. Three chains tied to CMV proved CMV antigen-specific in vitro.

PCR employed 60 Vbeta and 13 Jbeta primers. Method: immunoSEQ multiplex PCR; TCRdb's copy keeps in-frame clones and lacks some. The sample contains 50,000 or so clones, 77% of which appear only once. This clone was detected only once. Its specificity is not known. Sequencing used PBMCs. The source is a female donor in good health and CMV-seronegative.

The CDR3 DNA sequence: TGTGCCAGCACCCGAGGCTACGAGCAGTACTTC. Protein product: CASTRGYEQYF. The rearrangement links TRBV6-1 to TRBJ2-7; D is uncertain. Germline values: CDR1 MNHNS, CDR2 SASEGT. This CDR3 has 11 amino acids. Trimming left V 7 bases short and J 3 bases short, with 7 bases between.